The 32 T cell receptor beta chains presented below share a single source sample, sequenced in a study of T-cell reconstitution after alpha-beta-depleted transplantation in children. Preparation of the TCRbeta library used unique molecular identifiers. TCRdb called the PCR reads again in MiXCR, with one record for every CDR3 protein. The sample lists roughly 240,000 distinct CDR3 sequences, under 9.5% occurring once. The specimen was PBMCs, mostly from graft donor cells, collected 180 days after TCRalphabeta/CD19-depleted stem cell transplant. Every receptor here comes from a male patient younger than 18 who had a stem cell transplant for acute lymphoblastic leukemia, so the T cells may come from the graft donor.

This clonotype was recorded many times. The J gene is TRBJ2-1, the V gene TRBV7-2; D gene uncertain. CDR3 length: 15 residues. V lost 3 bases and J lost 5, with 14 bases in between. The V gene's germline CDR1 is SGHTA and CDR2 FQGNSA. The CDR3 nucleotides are TGTGCCAGCAGCTTGTATTGGTACGTCGACAATGAGCAGTTCTTC. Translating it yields CASSLYWYVDNEQFF.

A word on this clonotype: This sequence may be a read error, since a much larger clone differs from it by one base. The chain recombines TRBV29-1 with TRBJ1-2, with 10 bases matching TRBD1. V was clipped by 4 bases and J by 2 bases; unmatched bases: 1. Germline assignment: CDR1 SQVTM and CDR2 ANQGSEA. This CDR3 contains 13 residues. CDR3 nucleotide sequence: TGCAGCGTTGGGACAGGGGGAAACTATGGCTACACCTTC. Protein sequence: CSVGTGGNYGYTF.

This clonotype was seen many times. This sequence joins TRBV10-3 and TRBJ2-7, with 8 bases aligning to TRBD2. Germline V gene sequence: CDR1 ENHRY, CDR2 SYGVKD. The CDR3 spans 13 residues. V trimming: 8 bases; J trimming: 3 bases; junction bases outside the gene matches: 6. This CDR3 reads CAISRTSYYEQYF. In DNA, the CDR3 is TGTGCCATCTCCAGGACTAGCTACTACGAGCAGTACTTC.

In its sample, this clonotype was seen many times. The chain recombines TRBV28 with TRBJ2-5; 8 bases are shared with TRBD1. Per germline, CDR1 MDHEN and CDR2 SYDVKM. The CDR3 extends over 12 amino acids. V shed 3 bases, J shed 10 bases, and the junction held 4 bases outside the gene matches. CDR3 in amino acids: CASSLPGGIQYF. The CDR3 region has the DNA TGTGCCAGCAGTTTGCCAGGGGGCATCCAGTACTTC.

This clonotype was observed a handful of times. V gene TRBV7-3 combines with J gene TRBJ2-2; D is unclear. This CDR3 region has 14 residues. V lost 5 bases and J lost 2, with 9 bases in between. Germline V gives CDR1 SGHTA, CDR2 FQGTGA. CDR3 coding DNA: TGTGCCAGCAGCCCCCCGGGTAACACCGGGGAGCTGTTTTTT. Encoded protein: CASSPPGNTGELFF.

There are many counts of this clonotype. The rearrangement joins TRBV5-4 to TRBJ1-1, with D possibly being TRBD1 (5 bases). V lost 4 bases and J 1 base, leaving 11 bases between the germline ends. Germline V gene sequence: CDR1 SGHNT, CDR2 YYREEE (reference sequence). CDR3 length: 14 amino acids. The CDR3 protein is CASSRGTRNTEAFF. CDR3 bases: TGTGCCAGCAGCAGAGGGACGCGGAACACTGAAGCTTTCTTT.

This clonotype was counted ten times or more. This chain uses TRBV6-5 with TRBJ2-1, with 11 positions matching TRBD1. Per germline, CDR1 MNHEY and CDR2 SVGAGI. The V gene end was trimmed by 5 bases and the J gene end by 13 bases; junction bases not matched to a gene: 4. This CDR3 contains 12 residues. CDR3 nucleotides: TGTGCCAGCAGTCGGACAGGGGGCGCCCAGTTCTTC. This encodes CASSRTGGAQFF.

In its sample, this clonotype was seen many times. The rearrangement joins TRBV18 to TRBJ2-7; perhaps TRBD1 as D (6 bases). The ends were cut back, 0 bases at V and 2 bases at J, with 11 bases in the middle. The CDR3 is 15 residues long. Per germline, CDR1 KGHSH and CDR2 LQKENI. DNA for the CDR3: TGTGCCAGCTCACCACCGGCAGGGGCCACCTACGAGCAGTACTTC. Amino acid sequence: CASSPPAGATYEQYF.

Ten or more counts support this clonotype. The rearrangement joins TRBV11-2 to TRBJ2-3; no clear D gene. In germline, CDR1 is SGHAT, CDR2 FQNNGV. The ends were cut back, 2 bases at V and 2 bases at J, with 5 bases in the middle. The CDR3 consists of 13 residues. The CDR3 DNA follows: TGTGCCAGCAGCTTATGGACCACAGATACGCAGTATTTT. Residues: CASSLWTTDTQYF.

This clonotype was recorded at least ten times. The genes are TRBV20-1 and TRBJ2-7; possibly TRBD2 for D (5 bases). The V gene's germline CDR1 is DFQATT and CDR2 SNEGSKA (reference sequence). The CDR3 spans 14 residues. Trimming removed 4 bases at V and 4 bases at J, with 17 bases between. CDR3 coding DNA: TGCAGTGCTAACGGAAGGGAGAAGGGATACGAGCAGTACTTC. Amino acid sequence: CSANGREKGYEQYF.

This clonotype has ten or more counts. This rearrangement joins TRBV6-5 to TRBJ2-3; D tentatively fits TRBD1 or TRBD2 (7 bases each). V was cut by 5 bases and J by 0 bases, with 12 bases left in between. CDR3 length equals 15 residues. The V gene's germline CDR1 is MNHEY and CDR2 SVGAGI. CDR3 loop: CASSTGEGSTDTQYF. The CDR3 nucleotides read TGTGCCAGCAGTACAGGGGAGGGGAGCACAGATACGCAGTATTTT.

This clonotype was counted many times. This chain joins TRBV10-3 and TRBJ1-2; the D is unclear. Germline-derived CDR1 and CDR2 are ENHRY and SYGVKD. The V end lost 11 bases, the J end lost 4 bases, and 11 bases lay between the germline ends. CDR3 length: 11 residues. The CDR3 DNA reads TGTGCCGTTACAGACTCCTATGGCTACACCTTC. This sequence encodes CAVTDSYGYTF.

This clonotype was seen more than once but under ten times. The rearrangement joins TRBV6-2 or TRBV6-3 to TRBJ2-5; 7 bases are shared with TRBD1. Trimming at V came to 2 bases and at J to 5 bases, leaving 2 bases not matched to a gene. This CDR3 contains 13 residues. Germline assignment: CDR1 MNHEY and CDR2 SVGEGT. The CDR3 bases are TGTGCCAGCAGTTACGGGACAGTCGAGACCCAGTACTTC. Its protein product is CASSYGTVETQYF.

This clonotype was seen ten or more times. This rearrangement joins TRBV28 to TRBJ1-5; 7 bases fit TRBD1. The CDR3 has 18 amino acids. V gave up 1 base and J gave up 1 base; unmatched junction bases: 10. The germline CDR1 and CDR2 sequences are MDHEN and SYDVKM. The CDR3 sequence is CASSLLRARQGSNQPQHF. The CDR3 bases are TGTGCCAGCAGTTTATTAAGGGCGAGACAGGGAAGCAATCAGCCCCAGCATTTT.

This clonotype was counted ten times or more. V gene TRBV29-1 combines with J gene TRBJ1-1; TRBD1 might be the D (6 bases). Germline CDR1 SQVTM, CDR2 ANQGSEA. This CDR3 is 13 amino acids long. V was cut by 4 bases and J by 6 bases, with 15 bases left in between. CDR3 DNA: TGCAGCGTTGGGTCAAGGGGGGTCGCTGAAGCTTTCTTT. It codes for CSVGSRGVAEAFF.

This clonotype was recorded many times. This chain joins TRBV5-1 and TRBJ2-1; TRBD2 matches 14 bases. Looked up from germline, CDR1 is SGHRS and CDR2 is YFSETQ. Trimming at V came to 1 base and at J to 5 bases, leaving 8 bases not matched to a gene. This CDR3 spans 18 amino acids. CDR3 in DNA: TGCGCCAGCAGCTTGTCCGGGACTAGCGGGAGTCGGAACAATGAGCAGTTCTTC. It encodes CASSLSGTSGSRNNEQFF. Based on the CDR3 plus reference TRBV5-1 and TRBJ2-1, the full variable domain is KAGVTQTPRYLIKTRGQQVTLSCSPISGHRSVSWYQQTPGQGLQFLFEYFSETQRNKGNFPGRFSGRQFSNSRSEMNVSTLELGDSALYLCASSLSGTSGSRNNEQFFGPGTRLTVL.

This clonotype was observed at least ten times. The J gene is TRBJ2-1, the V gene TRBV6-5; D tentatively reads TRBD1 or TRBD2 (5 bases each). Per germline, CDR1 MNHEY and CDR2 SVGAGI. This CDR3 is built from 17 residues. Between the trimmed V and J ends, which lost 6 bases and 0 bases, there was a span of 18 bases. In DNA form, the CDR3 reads TGTGCCAGCAGGGGGCGGGCAGACCTCAGCTCCTACAATGAGCAGTTCTTC. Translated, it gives CASRGRADLSSYNEQFF.

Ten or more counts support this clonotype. The CDR3 bases are TGCAGTGCAACTGTAGCGGGAGGACGCTACGAGCAGTACTTC. Protein: CSATVAGGRYEQYF. The rearrangement joins TRBV20-1 to TRBJ2-7; 10 bases fit TRBD2. Germline CDR1 reads DFQATT; CDR2 reads SNEGSKA (reference sequence). J lost 3 bases, V lost 6 bases, and 8 bases had no gene match. This CDR3 has 14 residues.

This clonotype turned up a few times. In DNA, the CDR3 is TGTGCCAGCAGAGTACAGGGGCATAGCAATCAGCCCCAGCATTTT. Translating gives CASRVQGHSNQPQHF. The chain is built from TRBV2 and TRBJ1-5; 7 bases fit TRBD1. The CDR3 consists of 15 residues. V lost 6 bases, J lost 0 bases, and 5 bases stayed unmatched. Germline V lookup: CDR1 SNHLY, CDR2 FYNNEI.

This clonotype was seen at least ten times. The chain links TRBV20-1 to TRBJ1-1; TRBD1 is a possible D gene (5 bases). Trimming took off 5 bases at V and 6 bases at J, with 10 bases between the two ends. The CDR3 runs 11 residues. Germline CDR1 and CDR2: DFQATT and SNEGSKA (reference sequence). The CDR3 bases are TGCAGTGCTCCTACAGGTGCTGAAGCTTTCTTT. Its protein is CSAPTGAEAFF.

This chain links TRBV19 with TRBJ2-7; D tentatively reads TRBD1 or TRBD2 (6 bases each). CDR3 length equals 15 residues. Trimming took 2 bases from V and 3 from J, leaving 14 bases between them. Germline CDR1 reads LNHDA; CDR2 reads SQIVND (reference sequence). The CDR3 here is CASSIRGPGYYEQYF. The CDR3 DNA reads TGTGCCAGTAGTATACGGGGGCCGGGGTACTACGAGCAGTACTTC.

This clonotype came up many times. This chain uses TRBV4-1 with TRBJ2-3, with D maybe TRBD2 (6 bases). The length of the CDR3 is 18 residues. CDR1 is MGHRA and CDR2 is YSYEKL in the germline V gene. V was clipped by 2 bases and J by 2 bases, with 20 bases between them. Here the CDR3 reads CASSQHGWPGAYTDTQYF. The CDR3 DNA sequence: TGCGCCAGCAGCCAACATGGGTGGCCGGGAGCCTACACAGATACGCAGTATTTT.

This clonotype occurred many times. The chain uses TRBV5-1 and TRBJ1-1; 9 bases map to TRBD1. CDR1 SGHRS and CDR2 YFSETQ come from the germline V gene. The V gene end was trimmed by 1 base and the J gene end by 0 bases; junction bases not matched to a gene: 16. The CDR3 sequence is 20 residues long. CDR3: CASSLTRDRVLYWVNTEAFF. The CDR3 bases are TGCGCCAGCAGCTTGACAAGGGACAGGGTATTGTATTGGGTGAACACTGAAGCTTTCTTT.

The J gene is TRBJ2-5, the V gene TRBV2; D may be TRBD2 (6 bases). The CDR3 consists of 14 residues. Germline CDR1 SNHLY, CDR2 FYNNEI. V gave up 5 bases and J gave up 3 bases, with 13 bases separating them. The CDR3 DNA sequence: TGTGCCAGCAGTTTCTTTCGGACTAAAGAGACCCAGTACTTC. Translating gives CASSFFRTKETQYF.

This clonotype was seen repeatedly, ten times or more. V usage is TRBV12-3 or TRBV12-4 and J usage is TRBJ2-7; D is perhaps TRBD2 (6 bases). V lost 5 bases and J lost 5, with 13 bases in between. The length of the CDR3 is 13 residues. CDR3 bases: TGTGCCAGCAGTGCGGGACCCCCCCACGAGCAGTACTTC. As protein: CASSAGPPHEQYF.

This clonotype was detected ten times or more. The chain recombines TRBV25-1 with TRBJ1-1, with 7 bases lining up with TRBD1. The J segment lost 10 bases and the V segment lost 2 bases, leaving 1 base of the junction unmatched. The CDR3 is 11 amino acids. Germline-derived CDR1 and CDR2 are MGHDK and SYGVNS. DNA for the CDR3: TGTGCCAGCAGTGAAAACAGGGGAGCTTTCTTT. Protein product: CASSENRGAFF.

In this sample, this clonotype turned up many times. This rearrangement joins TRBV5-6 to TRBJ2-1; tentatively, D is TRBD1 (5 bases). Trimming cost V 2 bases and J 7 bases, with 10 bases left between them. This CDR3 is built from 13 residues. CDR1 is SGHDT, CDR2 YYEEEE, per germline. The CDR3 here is CASSLPTENEQFF. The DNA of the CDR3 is TGTGCCAGCAGCTTACCGACAGAAAATGAGCAGTTCTTC.

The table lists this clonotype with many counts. This chain's CDR3 is CASSQDRTRSTQYF. The CDR3 bases are TGTGCCAGCAGCCAAGACAGGACTAGATCGACCCAGTACTTC. This chain uses TRBV4-2 with TRBJ2-5; 7 bases align to TRBD2. In germline, CDR1 is LGHNA, CDR2 YNFKEQ. CDR3 size: 14 residues. V was clipped by 0 bases and J by 7 bases; unmatched bases: 5.

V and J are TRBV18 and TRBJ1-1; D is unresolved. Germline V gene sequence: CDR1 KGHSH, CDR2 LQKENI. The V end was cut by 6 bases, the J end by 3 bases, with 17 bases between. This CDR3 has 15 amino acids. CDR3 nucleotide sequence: TGTGCCAGCTCTCGCTTTCAGGAGGAGGACACTGAAGCTTTCTTT. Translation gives CASSRFQEEDTEAFF.

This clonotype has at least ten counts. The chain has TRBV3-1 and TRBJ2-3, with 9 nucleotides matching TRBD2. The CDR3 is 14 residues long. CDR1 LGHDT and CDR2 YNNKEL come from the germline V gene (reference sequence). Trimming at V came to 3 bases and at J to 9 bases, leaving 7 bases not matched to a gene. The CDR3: CASSHGGRAQTQYF. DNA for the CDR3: TGTGCCAGCAGCCACGGCGGGAGGGCCCAGACGCAGTATTTT.

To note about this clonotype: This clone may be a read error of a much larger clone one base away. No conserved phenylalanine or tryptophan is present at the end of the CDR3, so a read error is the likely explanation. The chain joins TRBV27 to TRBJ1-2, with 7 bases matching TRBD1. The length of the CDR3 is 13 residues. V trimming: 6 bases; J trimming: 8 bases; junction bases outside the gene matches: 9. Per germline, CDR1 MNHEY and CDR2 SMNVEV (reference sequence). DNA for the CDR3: TGTGCCAGCAGGGGGACAGCTCGAGGGGGCTACACCCTC. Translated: CASRGTARGGYTL.

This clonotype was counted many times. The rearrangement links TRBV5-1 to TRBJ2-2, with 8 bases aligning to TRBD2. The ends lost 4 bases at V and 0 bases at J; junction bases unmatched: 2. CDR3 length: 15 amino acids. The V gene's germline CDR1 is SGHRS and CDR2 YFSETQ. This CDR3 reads CASSPSGPNTGELFF. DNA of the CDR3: TGCGCCAGCAGCCCTAGCGGGCCGAACACCGGGGAGCTGTTTTTT.